This T cell receptor beta chain appears in the sequencing data of a study of T cells in localized non-small cell lung cancer. Study-wide points: In adjacent lung appeared a median around 60 of the top 100 tumor clones. A raised T cell density in blood coincided with lengthier overall survival. Multi-region tumor sequencing was not done, so intratumor heterogeneity could not be excluded. Clonality peaked in uninvolved adjacent lung rather than tumor.

The CDR3 length is 14 residues. V lost 4 bases, J lost 7 bases, and 7 bases stayed unmatched. In germline, CDR1 is LNHDA, CDR2 SQIVND (reference sequence). Data came from immunoSEQ multiplex PCR; TCRdb stores just in-frame clones and leaves some out. The repertoire holds about 21,000 clones, with 70% to 90% as singletons. Concerning this clone: The antigen is not known.

V gene TRBV19 combines with J gene TRBJ2-1; TRBD2 agrees at 7 bases. The TCR originated in a man aged 40 to 70 with stage II squamous cell lung carcinoma. The sequencing here drew on PBMCs, taken before any cancer treatment. CDR3 coding DNA: TGTGCCAGTAGTAACACGGGAGGAGGGAATGAGCAGTTCTTC. This gives the protein CASSNTGGGNEQFF.